The rows below give T cell receptor beta chains drawn from one sample of a study of vaccination and CD4 T cells after COVID-19. Their target antigens are unknown. TCRdb independently ran MiXCR on the PCR reads; one entry per CDR3 protein. The table has 9,000 to 10,000 distinct CDR3 sequences, roughly 36% seen once; the top ten hold roughly a third. The sample taken for sequencing was CD4+ T cells from blood, cultured in vitro. These receptor sequences come from a human donor in good health. The conserved cysteine and the conserved F or W are not part of the CDR3 here. Some rows have no size entry. The others give once, few or many, or a class for an expanded clone.

CDR3aa: ASSRDRGTGELF
j_gene: TRBJ2-2
v_gene: TRBV7-2
abundance: few

CDR3aa: ASSSGQDTGELF
j_gene: TRBJ2-2
v_gene: TRBV6-5
abundance: few

CDR3aa: ASSARETQY
j_gene: TRBJ2-5
v_gene: TRBV2
abundance: .

CDR3aa: ASRIIRNTEAF
j_gene: TRBJ1-1
v_gene: TRBV6-1
abundance: few

CDR3aa: ASRAGATLRAF
j_gene: TRBJ1-1
v_gene: TRBV19
abundance: .

CDR3aa: ASSLSTGGIPNTEAF
j_gene: TRBJ1-1
v_gene: TRBV7-6
abundance: .

CDR3aa: ASSVDPSTEAF
j_gene: TRBJ1-1
v_gene: TRBV9
abundance: .

CDR3aa: SASRRALGNQPQH
j_gene: TRBJ1-5
v_gene: TRBV20-1
abundance: .

CDR3aa: SAGTGGNQPQH
j_gene: TRBJ1-5
v_gene: TRBV20-1
abundance: .

CDR3aa: ATTKIQVNTEAF
j_gene: TRBJ1-1
v_gene: TRBV15
abundance: .

CDR3aa: ASSWRGADTQY
j_gene: TRBJ2-3
v_gene: TRBV7-9
abundance: few

CDR3aa: SARAAGRQETQY
j_gene: TRBJ2-5
v_gene: TRBV20-1
abundance: .

CDR3aa: SAREIKGDGQPQH
j_gene: TRBJ1-5
v_gene: TRBV20-1
abundance: large

CDR3aa: SVGGEDTQY
j_gene: TRBJ2-3
v_gene: TRBV29-1
abundance: once

CDR3aa: ASTLGQGLGYEQY
j_gene: TRBJ2-7
v_gene: TRBV6-1
abundance: .

CDR3aa: SARRRSLLSYEQY
j_gene: TRBJ2-7
v_gene: TRBV20-1
abundance: large

CDR3aa: ASSDGTRSGELF
j_gene: TRBJ2-2
v_gene: TRBV6-1
abundance: .

CDR3aa: ASSWGETYEQY
j_gene: TRBJ2-7
v_gene: TRBV7-2
abundance: few

CDR3aa: SAGTSGLTLTDTQY
j_gene: TRBJ2-3
v_gene: TRBV29-1
abundance: .

CDR3aa: ASGEATGELF
j_gene: TRBJ2-2
v_gene: TRBV5-1
abundance: .

CDR3aa: ASSDGGEIYGYT
j_gene: TRBJ1-2
v_gene: TRBV6-1
abundance: .

CDR3aa: ASSEVKVNTEAF
j_gene: TRBJ1-1
v_gene: TRBV2
abundance: few

CDR3aa: ASSHRKEGRETQY
j_gene: TRBJ2-5
v_gene: TRBV4-1
abundance: once

CDR3aa: AITGVSSGNTIY
j_gene: TRBJ1-3
v_gene: TRBV10-3
abundance: .

CDR3aa: ASSTRQIGNTIY
j_gene: TRBJ1-3
v_gene: TRBV11-2
abundance: .

CDR3aa: ASTLGRINQPQH
j_gene: TRBJ1-5
v_gene: TRBV12-3/TRBV12-4
abundance: .

CDR3aa: ASSPSHYGEQF
j_gene: TRBJ2-1
v_gene: TRBV9
abundance: few

CDR3aa: ASSLNAKGEQF
j_gene: TRBJ2-1
v_gene: TRBV11-1
abundance: .

CDR3aa: SALRDGETQY
j_gene: TRBJ2-5
v_gene: TRBV20-1
abundance: few

CDR3aa: ASSDRDNGELF
j_gene: TRBJ2-2
v_gene: TRBV6-4
abundance: .

CDR3aa: ATSDYRDTHRQETQY
j_gene: TRBJ2-5
v_gene: TRBV24-1
abundance: .

CDR3aa: ASSVGSLAGLYNEQF
j_gene: TRBJ2-1
v_gene: TRBV9
abundance: few

CDR3aa: ASSRDMAFEQF
j_gene: TRBJ2-1
v_gene: TRBV6-1
abundance: .

CDR3aa: ASSLTIEYGYT
j_gene: TRBJ1-2
v_gene: TRBV5-6
abundance: once

CDR3aa: ASSSTGLAGYDTQY
j_gene: TRBJ2-3
v_gene: TRBV7-9
abundance: .

CDR3aa: ASSFGSTYGYT
j_gene: TRBJ1-2
v_gene: TRBV5-8
abundance: .

CDR3aa: ASSIAVNGDTEAF
j_gene: TRBJ1-1
v_gene: TRBV19
abundance: .

CDR3aa: ASSFSSNQPQH
j_gene: TRBJ1-5
v_gene: TRBV25-1
abundance: few

CDR3aa: ASSLAALGQPQH
j_gene: TRBJ1-5
v_gene: TRBV19
abundance: few

CDR3aa: ASRGQGPTTYGYT
j_gene: TRBJ1-2
v_gene: TRBV6-1
abundance: few

CDR3aa: ASSLEVNTGELF
j_gene: TRBJ2-2
v_gene: TRBV7-6
abundance: .

CDR3aa: SARYRGADTQY
j_gene: TRBJ2-3
v_gene: TRBV20-1
abundance: few

CDR3aa: ASRGDGNYEQY
j_gene: TRBJ2-7
v_gene: TRBV11-2
abundance: .

CDR3aa: ASSSQPNYGYT
j_gene: TRBJ1-2
v_gene: TRBV11-1
abundance: .

CDR3aa: ASSLNRRGTTGELF
j_gene: TRBJ2-2
v_gene: TRBV7-3
abundance: .

CDR3aa: ASSQGRNYEQY
j_gene: TRBJ2-7
v_gene: TRBV12-3/TRBV12-4
abundance: .

CDR3aa: ASSLWGAETQY
j_gene: TRBJ2-5
v_gene: TRBV7-9
abundance: few

CDR3aa: ASSPQFVGSNQPQH
j_gene: TRBJ1-5
v_gene: TRBV4-2
abundance: few

CDR3aa: ASSQLAGGTTDTQY
j_gene: TRBJ2-3
v_gene: TRBV7-3
abundance: few

CDR3aa: SVGGTEYGYT
j_gene: TRBJ1-2
v_gene: TRBV29-1
abundance: .

CDR3aa: ASSPLGTIYGYT
j_gene: TRBJ1-2
v_gene: TRBV28
abundance: medium-sized

CDR3aa: SARDEGSDTIY
j_gene: TRBJ1-3
v_gene: TRBV20-1
abundance: .

CDR3aa: SAVPGLSNQPQH
j_gene: TRBJ1-5
v_gene: TRBV20-1
abundance: .

CDR3aa: ASSIRALANEQF
j_gene: TRBJ2-1
v_gene: TRBV19
abundance: .

CDR3aa: ASRHKQGTDTQY
j_gene: TRBJ2-3
v_gene: TRBV6-1
abundance: few

CDR3aa: ASSYARVTYGYT
j_gene: TRBJ1-2
v_gene: TRBV6-5
abundance: .

CDR3aa: ASSFGAGGVLSNGYT
j_gene: TRBJ1-2
v_gene: TRBV11-1
abundance: .

CDR3aa: ASSLEVGTEAF
j_gene: TRBJ1-1
v_gene: TRBV5-6
abundance: once

CDR3aa: ASSLNPEAYNEQF
j_gene: TRBJ2-1
v_gene: TRBV6-2/TRBV6-3
abundance: .